Shown below are 21 T cell receptor beta chains from a single sample sequenced in a study of blood T cell repertoires in COVID-19. Assay used: immunoSEQ multiplex PCR; TCRdb lists only in-frame clones, some missing. The table lists about 180,000 clones, 86% of them singletons, with about 8.6% in the top ten. Sequences were obtained from PBMCs or T cells enriched from blood (not recorded which). The receptors were sampled from a woman aged 30 to 39 who had recovered from COVID-19.

This clone occurred a few times. The V call is TRBV3-1 (or the pseudogene TRBV3-2), the J call TRBJ2-5; 12 bases are shared with TRBD1. This CDR3 has 18 residues. CDR1 and CDR2 from the germline V gene are LGHDT and YNNKEL (reference sequence). J gave up 2 bases and V 1 base, and 8 bases lay outside the gene matches. The CDR3 region is CASSQAGTGGRRQETQYF. DNA of the CDR3: TGTGCCAGCAGCCAAGCGGGGACAGGGGGCCGTCGGCAAGAGACCCAGTACTTC.

Only one count was recorded for this clone. V gene TRBV27 combines with J gene TRBJ2-2; 7 nucleotides match TRBD2. V lost 6 bases and J lost 7; bases outside the gene matches: 8. The germline V gene encodes CDR1 MNHEY and CDR2 SMNVEV (reference sequence). CDR3 length: 14 residues. This CDR3 reads CASSPGLQGGELFF. DNA of the CDR3: TGTGCCAGCAGCCCGGGACTACAAGGCGGGGAGCTGTTTTTT.

The V gene is TRBV24-1, the J gene TRBJ2-7; D gene unclear. The CDR3 is 12 residues long. Trimming left V 5 bases short and J 6 bases short, with 10 bases between. In germline, CDR1 is KGHDR, CDR2 SFDVKD. The CDR3 reads CATSGPGGEQYF. The CDR3 DNA sequence: TGTGCCACCAGTGGGCCAGGTGGCGAGCAGTACTTC.

The genes are TRBV27 and TRBJ2-7; 8 positions agree with TRBD2. The CDR3 totals 14 residues. CDR1 and CDR2 from the germline V gene are MNHEY and SMNVEV (reference sequence). Germline trimming cut 6 bases from V and 2 bases from J; bases unmatched to any gene: 6. The CDR3 is CASSHRGGTYEQYF. CDR3 nucleotide sequence: TGTGCCAGCAGCCACCGGGGGGGGACCTACGAGCAGTACTTC.

This chain connects TRBV6-5 to TRBJ2-7; 11 bases align to TRBD2. Germline V gives CDR1 MNHEY, CDR2 SVGAGI. The CDR3 extends over 15 amino acids. V lost 6 bases to trimming and J lost 0 bases; unmatched junction nucleotides: 4. CDR3 amino acids: CASRNSGRASYEQYF. The CDR3 DNA follows: TGTGCCAGCAGAAATAGCGGGAGGGCCTCCTACGAGCAGTACTTC.

The V gene is TRBV27, the J gene TRBJ1-1, with a weak D call TRBD1 (5 bases). This CDR3 spans 15 amino acids. V shed 2 bases and J shed 4 bases, with 14 bases lying between them. CDR1 is MNHEY and CDR2 is SMNVEV in the germline V gene (reference sequence). Here the CDR3 reads CASSLIGGGGTEAFF. CDR3 bases: TGTGCCAGCAGTTTAATCGGCGGGGGGGGCACTGAAGCTTTCTTT.

The V call is TRBV18, the J call TRBJ2-7; D gene ambiguous. Germline CDR1 is KGHSH and CDR2 is LQKENI. This CDR3 has 14 amino acids. The V and J ends lost 3 bases and 4 bases respectively, with 13 bases between them. CDR3 sequence: CASSPLSSPYEQYF. CDR3 coding DNA: TGTGCCAGCTCACCCTTGAGTTCCCCTTACGAGCAGTACTTC.

This rearrangement joins TRBV19 to TRBJ1-1; perhaps TRBD1 as D (5 bases). This CDR3 comprises 14 residues. Trimming removed 3 bases from V and 4 bases from J, with 12 bases in between. The germline gives CDR1 LNHDA, CDR2 SQIVND (reference sequence). The CDR3: CASSIRQSGTEAFF. CDR3 bases: TGTGCCAGTAGTATCAGACAGTCGGGCACTGAAGCTTTCTTT.

V gene TRBV29-1 combines with J gene TRBJ1-2, with D possibly being TRBD1 (6 bases). The CDR3 covers 12 residues. V lost 7 bases and J 5 bases, leaving 14 bases between the germline ends. The germline CDR1 and CDR2 sequences are SQVTM and ANQGSEA. The CDR3, as DNA: TGCAGCGGGCGGACAGATGTATATGGCTACACCTTC. Translation: CSGRTDVYGYTF.

The chain joins TRBV19 to TRBJ2-3, with 9 bases fitting TRBD2. The CDR3 loop spans 15 amino acids. The V gene's germline CDR1 is LNHDA and CDR2 SQIVND (reference sequence). Trimming took 8 bases from V and 3 from J; bases not matched to a gene: 9. Here the CDR3 DNA reads TGTGCCAGTGGAACCGGGACTAGCAGAACAGATACGCAGTATTTT. Its translation: CASGTGTSRTDTQYF. The full variable domain, its missing parts supplied by reference TRBV19 and TRBJ2-3, is DGGITQSPKYLFRKEGQNVTLSCEQNLNHDAMYWYRQDPGQGLRLIYYSQIVNDFQKGDIAEGYSVSREKKESFPLTVTSAQKNPTAFYLCASGTGTSRTDTQYFGPGTRLTVL.

The CDR3 loop is CASSLVRLAGGRASGELFF. CDR3 in DNA: TGTGCCAGCAGCTTAGTCAGACTAGCGGGAGGCCGTGCCTCCGGGGAGCTGTTTTTT. The chain couples TRBV7-9 to TRBJ2-2; 13 nucleotides agree with TRBD2. Losses at the gene ends were 1 base for V and 6 bases for J; bases not matched to a gene: 11. Germline lookup yields CDR1 SEHNR and CDR2 FQNEAQ (reference sequence). The CDR3 totals 19 residues.

The genes are TRBV4-1 and TRBJ2-7; tentative D call: TRBD1 (6 bases). The length of the CDR3 is 16 residues. V dropped 0 bases and J dropped 3 bases, with 15 bases sitting between them. Per germline, CDR1 MGHRA and CDR2 YSYEKL. The CDR3 nucleotides read TGCGCCAGCAGCCAAGATGAATGGCAGGGGTACTACGAGCAGTACTTC. This encodes CASSQDEWQGYYEQYF.

For the CDR3, the DNA is TGCAGCGTCGGGCAGGGGGCGGGCGAGCAGTACTTC. This gives the protein CSVGQGAGEQYF. V and J are TRBV29-1 and TRBJ2-7; TRBD1 matches 8 bases. Germline CDR1 and CDR2: SQVTM and ANQGSEA. The CDR3 has 12 amino acids. The junction had 7 bases not matched to a gene; V was cut back by 6 bases and J by 6 bases.

The J gene is TRBJ2-7, the V gene TRBV9; 7 bases match TRBD2. The CDR3 loop spans 15 amino acids. The V gene's germline CDR1 is SGDLS and CDR2 YYNGEE. V gave up 4 bases and J gave up 7 bases; unmatched junction bases: 14. The CDR3 region is CASSYTAGVGSEQYF. The DNA for the CDR3 is TGTGCCAGCAGCTATACGGCGGGAGTGGGGAGTGAGCAGTACTTC.

The chain combines TRBV18 with TRBJ1-1, with 10 bases matching TRBD1. This CDR3 spans 17 amino acids. V gave up 4 bases and J gave up 5 bases; unmatched junction bases: 13. Looked up from germline, CDR1 is KGHSH and CDR2 is LQKENI. The CDR3 region has the DNA TGTGCCAGCTCACTCGAAATCATTTGGACAGGGGGAACTGAAGCTTTCTTT. It yields the protein CASSLEIIWTGGTEAFF.

The chain employs TRBV27 and TRBJ2-3; the match to TRBD2 covers 9 bases. The V and J ends lost 1 base and 6 bases, in that order; junction bases with no gene match: 14. The CDR3 is 18 residues long. Germline values: CDR1 MNHEY, CDR2 SMNVEV (reference sequence). This CDR3 reads CASSLLASGIGGADTQYF. In DNA form, the CDR3 reads TGTGCCAGCAGTTTATTGGCTAGCGGGATAGGGGGCGCTGATACGCAGTATTTT.

This clone turned up a few times. The V call is TRBV7-2, the J call TRBJ1-5; TRBD1 aligns across 9 bases. This CDR3 contains 14 residues. The ends lost 6 bases at V and 4 bases at J; junction bases unmatched: 4. Germline assignment: CDR1 SGHTA and CDR2 FQGNSA. This CDR3 is CASSLTGGNQPQHF. Written as DNA, the CDR3 is TGTGCCAGCAGTTTGACAGGGGGAAATCAGCCCCAGCATTTT.

The DNA of the CDR3 is TGTGCCAGCAGCGGTGTTCGAACTAACTATGGCTACACCTTC. Translating it yields CASSGVRTNYGYTF. The chain recombines TRBV2 with TRBJ1-2; D is unclear. V was shortened by 6 bases and J by 0 bases, with 11 bases between the two germline ends. Germline CDR1 reads SNHLY; CDR2 reads FYNNEI. This CDR3 region has 14 residues.

This clone was seen only once. The CDR3 DNA is TGTGCCAGCAGCCCCGACAGGGGGCACGGCAATCAGCCCCAGCATTTT. Its protein is CASSPDRGHGNQPQHF. The chain combines TRBV7-2 with TRBJ1-5; 10 bases are a match to TRBD1. This CDR3 contains 16 residues. The V gene end was trimmed by 5 bases and the J gene end by 2 bases; junction bases not matched to a gene: 6. CDR1 and CDR2 from the germline V gene are SGHTA and FQGNSA.

The chain links TRBV19 to TRBJ2-7; 12 bases map to TRBD1. From germline, CDR1 is LNHDA and CDR2 SQIVND (reference sequence). The CDR3 consists of 14 residues. Trimming at V came to 9 bases and at J to 6 bases, leaving 9 bases not matched to a gene. The CDR3 DNA reads as TGTGCCAGCAACCGGGACAGGGGGCAGTCCGAGCAGTACTTC. It specifies CASNRDRGQSEQYF.

The chain combines TRBV5-1 with TRBJ2-2; TRBD2 matches 7 bases. Trimming at V came to 2 bases and at J to 2 bases, leaving 6 bases not matched to a gene. Germline V gene data show CDR1 as SGHRS and CDR2 as YFSETQ. This CDR3 contains 16 residues. CDR3 nucleotides: TGCGCCAGCAGCTTTCGTGGCGGGAGTAACACCGGGGAGCTGTTTTTT. Residues: CASSFRGGSNTGELFF.